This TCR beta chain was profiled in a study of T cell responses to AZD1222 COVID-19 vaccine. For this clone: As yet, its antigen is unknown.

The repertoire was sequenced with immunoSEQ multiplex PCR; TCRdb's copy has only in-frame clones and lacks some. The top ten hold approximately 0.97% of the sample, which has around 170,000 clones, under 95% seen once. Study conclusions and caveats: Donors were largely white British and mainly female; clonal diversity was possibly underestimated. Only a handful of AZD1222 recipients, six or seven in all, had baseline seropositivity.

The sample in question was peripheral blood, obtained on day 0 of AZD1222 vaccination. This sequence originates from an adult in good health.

The CDR3 region is CASSLRGDRSYEQYF. The CDR3, as DNA: TGTGCCAGCAGCTTGCGTGGCGACAGATCCTACGAGCAGTACTTC. This chain connects TRBV5-6 to TRBJ2-7; maybe TRBD1 (5 bases). V lost 1 base, J lost 1 base, and 12 bases lay in between. CDR3 size: 15 residues. Per the germline V gene, CDR1 is SGHDT and CDR2 is YYEEEE. Complete variable domain (other parts from reference TRBV5-6 and TRBJ2-7): DAGVTQSPTHLIKTRGQQVTLRCSPKSGHDTVSWYQQALGQGPQFIFQYYEEEERQRGNFPDRFSGHQFPNYSSELNVNALLLGDSALYLCASSLRGDRSYEQYFGPGTRLTVT.